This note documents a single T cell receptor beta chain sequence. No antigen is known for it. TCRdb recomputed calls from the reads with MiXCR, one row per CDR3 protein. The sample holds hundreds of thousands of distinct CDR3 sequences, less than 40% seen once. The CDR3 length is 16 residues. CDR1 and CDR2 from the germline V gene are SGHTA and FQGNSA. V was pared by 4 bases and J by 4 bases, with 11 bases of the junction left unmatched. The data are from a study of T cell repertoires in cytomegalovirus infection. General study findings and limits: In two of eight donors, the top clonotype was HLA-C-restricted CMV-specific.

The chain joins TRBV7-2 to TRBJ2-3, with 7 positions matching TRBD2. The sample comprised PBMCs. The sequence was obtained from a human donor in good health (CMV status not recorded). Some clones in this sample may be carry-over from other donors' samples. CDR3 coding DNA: TGTGCCAGCAGCTCACTGGCGGGAGATGGCGCAGATACGCAGTATTTT. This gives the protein CASSSLAGDGADTQYF.